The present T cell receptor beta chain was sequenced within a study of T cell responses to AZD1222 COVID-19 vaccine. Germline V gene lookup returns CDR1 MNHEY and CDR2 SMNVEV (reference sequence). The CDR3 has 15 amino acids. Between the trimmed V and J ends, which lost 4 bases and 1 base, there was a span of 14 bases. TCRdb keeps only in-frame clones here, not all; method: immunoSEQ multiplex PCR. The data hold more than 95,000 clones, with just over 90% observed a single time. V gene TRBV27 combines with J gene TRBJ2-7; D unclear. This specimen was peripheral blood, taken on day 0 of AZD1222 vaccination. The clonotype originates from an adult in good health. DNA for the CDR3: TGTGCCAGCAGTTCCCAGTTAGCTACGTCCTACGAGCAGTACTTC. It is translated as CASSSQLATSYEQYF.